The 12 T cell receptor beta chains in this list originate from one sample, sequenced in a study of Graves' ophthalmopathy and Graves' hyperthyroidism. Amplification of TCR beta CDR3 regions used RNA transcripts. RT-PCR was first run with HTBI primers, then multiplex PCR in a second round. One entry per CDR3 protein results from TCRdb running MiXCR on the multiplex PCR reads. The sample consists of around 670,000 distinct CDR3 sequences, 40% of them appearing once. Sequenced sample: peripheral blood. These receptors all stem from an adult man with Graves' ophthalmopathy.

The chain employs TRBV11-2 and TRBJ2-7, with D possibly TRBD2 on 5 matching bases. The CDR3 is 13 residues long. The V gene's germline CDR1 is SGHAT and CDR2 FQNNGV. The germline V and J ends were trimmed by 2 bases and 2 bases, with 7 bases remaining between them. The CDR3 here is CASSLFGTYEQYF. The CDR3 region has the DNA TGTGCCAGCAGCTTATTCGGGACCTACGAGCAGTACTTC.

The rearrangement joins TRBV15 to TRBJ2-5; D is possibly TRBD1 (5 bases). Germline CDR1 LNHNV, CDR2 YYDKDF (reference sequence). The CDR3 is made up of 15 amino acids. V lost 0 bases and J 1 base, leaving 9 bases between the germline ends. CDR3 loop: CATSRDQGSQETQYF. The CDR3 bases are TGTGCCACCAGCAGAGACCAGGGCAGCCAAGAGACCCAGTACTTC.

As concerns this clonotype: Being one base from a much bigger clone, this may be a read error. The chain employs TRBV29-1 and TRBJ2-7; 10 bases line up with TRBD2. The junction had 1 base not matched to a gene; V was cut back by 6 bases and J by 5 bases. Germline V gene sequence: CDR1 SQVTM, CDR2 ANQGSEA. The CDR3 consists of 11 residues. Here the CDR3 DNA reads TGCAGCGTCGGACTAGCGGACGAGCAGTACTTC. It translates to CSVGLADEQYF.

This clonotype was found a few times. The chain couples TRBV7-2 to TRBJ2-7; no firm D call. With 5 bases removed from V and 3 bases from J, the gap between germline ends came to 29 bases. Germline V lookup: CDR1 SGHTA, CDR2 FQGNSA. The CDR3 loop spans 19 amino acids. The CDR3 region is CASSHLPAILAEPLYEQYF. The DNA for the CDR3 is TGTGCCAGCAGCCACTTGCCCGCTATCCTGGCGGAGCCACTCTACGAGCAGTACTTC.

This clonotype turned up a few times. The chain carries TRBV7-2 and TRBJ2-7; D not certain. From germline, CDR1 is SGHTA and CDR2 FQGNSA. The CDR3 loop spans 14 amino acids. The V gene lost 1 base and the J gene lost 3 bases, with 10 bases spanning the gap. This chain's CDR3 is CASSLGGTHYEQYF. The CDR3 bases are TGTGCCAGCAGCTTAGGTGGCACCCACTACGAGCAGTACTTC.

The V and J genes are TRBV5-4 and TRBJ2-5; TRBD2 agrees at 8 bases. Germline V gene data show CDR1 as SGHNT and CDR2 as YYREEE (reference sequence). After removal of 4 bases from V and 5 bases from J, the junction contained 22 bases not matched to a gene. The CDR3 covers 19 residues. The CDR3 spells CASSVKAPREGGKGETQYF. The CDR3 nucleotides read TGTGCCAGCAGCGTCAAAGCCCCCCGGGAGGGAGGAAAGGGGGAGACCCAGTACTTC.

There are a few counts of this clonotype. The chain has TRBV14 and TRBJ2-2, with D tentatively TRBD1 (5 bases). CDR1 SGHDN and CDR2 FVKESK come from the germline V gene. V lost 2 bases to trimming and J lost 2 bases, with 12 bases between them. CDR3 length: 16 residues. The CDR3 here is CASSQWARGNTGELFF. The CDR3 DNA sequence: TGTGCCAGCAGCCAATGGGCAAGGGGTAACACCGGGGAGCTGTTTTTT.

This clonotype was observed many times. The chain has TRBV2 and TRBJ1-2, with TRBD1 matching 10 bases. Germline V CDR1 and CDR2: SNHLY, FYNNEI. This CDR3 is 14 amino acids long. Unmatched junction bases numbered 5, after V lost 7 bases and J lost 3 bases. CDR3 in amino acids: CASKGTGDYYGYTF. Written as DNA, the CDR3 is TGTGCCAGCAAAGGGACAGGGGATTACTATGGCTACACCTTC.

Many counts were recorded for this clonotype. The chain employs TRBV5-1 and TRBJ1-3; 7 bases map to TRBD1. CDR1 is SGHRS, CDR2 YFSETQ, per germline. V was pared by 4 bases and J by 0 bases, with 4 bases of the junction left unmatched. The CDR3 is 15 residues long. The CDR3 spells CASSRTGPSGNTIYF. As DNA, the CDR3 is TGCGCCAGCAGCCGGACAGGCCCCTCTGGAAACACCATATATTTT. The variable domain in full, with the rest retrieved from reference TRBV5-1 and TRBJ1-3, is KAGVTQTPRYLIKTRGQQVTLSCSPISGHRSVSWYQQTPGQGLQFLFEYFSETQRNKGNFPGRFSGRQFSNSRSEMNVSTLELGDSALYLCASSRTGPSGNTIYFGEGSWLTVV.

This chain links TRBV25-1 with TRBJ1-2, with TRBD1 matching over 7 bases. The CDR3 contains 12 residues. The germline CDR1 and CDR2 sequences are MGHDK and SYGVNS. V dropped 9 bases and J dropped 3; count of bases not matched to a gene: 4. The CDR3 region has the DNA TGTGCCAGAGACAGGGTCGACTATGGCTACACCTTC. Translation: CARDRVDYGYTF.

The chain joins TRBV2 to TRBJ1-2; 8 nucleotides agree with TRBD1. V dropped 1 base and J dropped 6; count of bases not matched to a gene: 10. CDR3 length equals 16 residues. Germline CDR1 SNHLY, CDR2 FYNNEI. The chain's CDR3 is CASSEDGFGQGDGYTF. The CDR3 coding sequence is TGTGCCAGCAGTGAAGATGGGTTCGGACAGGGTGATGGCTACACCTTC.

The chain recombines TRBV12-3 or TRBV12-4 with TRBJ2-2, with 9 bases lining up with TRBD2. V was clipped by 2 bases and J by 3 bases; unmatched bases: 1. This CDR3 has 15 amino acids. In DNA form, the CDR3 reads TGTGCCAGCAGTTTACTAGCGGGGTACACCGGGGAGCTGTTTTTT. Translated: CASSLLAGYTGELFF.